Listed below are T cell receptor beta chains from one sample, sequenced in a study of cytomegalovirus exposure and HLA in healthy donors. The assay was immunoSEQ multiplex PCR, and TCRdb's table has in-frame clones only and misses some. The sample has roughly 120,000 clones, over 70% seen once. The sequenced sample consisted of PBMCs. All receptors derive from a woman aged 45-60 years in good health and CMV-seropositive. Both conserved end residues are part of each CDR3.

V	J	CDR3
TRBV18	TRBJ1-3	CASSPPPQGNTIYF
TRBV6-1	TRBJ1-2	CASSDTGYYGYTF
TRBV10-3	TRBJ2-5	CATKGLAGEETQYF
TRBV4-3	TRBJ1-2	CASSQVLAEVGYTF
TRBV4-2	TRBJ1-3	CASSQTGFGVSGNTIYF
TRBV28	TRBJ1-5	CASSSTGINQPQHF
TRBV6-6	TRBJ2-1	CASSCPGCEQFF
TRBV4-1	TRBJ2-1	CASSHSPREPYNEQFF
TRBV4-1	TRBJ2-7	CASSQVTSGLLYEQYF
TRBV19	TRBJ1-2	CASSESFRYGYTF
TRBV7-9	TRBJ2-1	CASSKTSGSYNEQFF
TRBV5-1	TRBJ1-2	CASSPQQGAAYGYTF
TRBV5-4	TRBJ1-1	CASSSTGTGVNTEAFF
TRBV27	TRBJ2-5	CASSPNLGETQYF
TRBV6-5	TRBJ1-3	CASSQQFFSGNTIYF
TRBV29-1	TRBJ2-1	CSVEADYLFDNEQFF
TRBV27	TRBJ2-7	CASSRGLAASYEQYF
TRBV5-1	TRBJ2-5	CASSFQTLAGVQETQYF
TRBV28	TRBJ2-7	CASKTILAGNYEQYF
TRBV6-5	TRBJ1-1	CASSKGQGAAEAFF